Each of the 25 T cell receptor beta chains below was sequenced from the same sample in a study of CD8 T cells in ankylosing spondylitis. TCRdb redid the calling of the 5' RACE reads with MiXCR, one entry per CDR3 protein. The data contain some 63,000 distinct CDR3 sequences, 6.2% of them singletons. The sequencing sample was made of synovial fluid, either unsorted or a sorted T cell fraction (not recorded which). All receptors come from a male donor with ankylosing spondylitis.

This clonotype came up many times. The V gene is TRBV5-1, the J gene TRBJ2-1, with TRBD2 identical over 12 bases. The V segment lost 1 base and the J segment 1 base; nucleotides outside the gene matches: 9. The CDR3 totals 19 residues. Germline loops: CDR1 SGHRS, CDR2 YFSETQ. CDR3 region: CASSLYRLAGEGSYNEQFF. In nucleotides, the CDR3 is TGCGCCAGCAGCTTGTATCGACTAGCGGGAGAGGGGTCCTACAATGAGCAGTTCTTC.

The sample holds many counts of this clonotype. The rearrangement links TRBV20-1 to TRBJ2-4, with 8 positions matching TRBD1. Trimming took 4 bases from V and 6 from J; bases not matched to a gene: 8. The CDR3 covers 14 residues. From germline, CDR1 is DFQATT and CDR2 SNEGSKA (reference sequence). CDR3 coding DNA: TGCAGTGCTACCGGACAGGGAGCGACAAACATTCAGTACTTC. As protein: CSATGQGATNIQYF.

This clonotype was picked up many times. The chain joins TRBV7-3 to TRBJ2-1; unclear D gene. CDR1 is SGHTA and CDR2 is FQGTGA in the germline V gene. The CDR3 is 16 amino acids. Between the trimmed V and J ends, which lost 2 bases and 0 bases, there was a span of 11 bases. Here the CDR3 reads CASSLWNRSSYNEQFF. The CDR3 DNA is TGTGCCAGCAGCTTATGGAACAGAAGCTCCTACAATGAGCAGTTCTTC.

This clonotype has ten or more counts. The CDR3 nucleotides read TGCAGTGCTACCAGTCCAGCGGGAGTCTACGAGCAGTACTTC. It is translated as CSATSPAGVYEQYF. The chain is built from TRBV20-1 and TRBJ2-7, with 8 bases lining up with TRBD2. Germline V CDR1 and CDR2: DFQATT, SNEGSKA (reference sequence). CDR3 length equals 14 residues. The V gene end was trimmed by 4 bases and the J gene end by 3 bases; junction bases not matched to a gene: 8.

This clonotype was counted many times. The chain carries TRBV7-7 and TRBJ2-1; D is perhaps TRBD2 (6 bases). The CDR3 has 14 residues. V gave up 3 bases and J gave up 8 bases, with 14 bases separating them. CDR1 is SSHAT, CDR2 FNYEAQ, per germline (reference sequence). The CDR3 DNA reads as TGTGCCAGCAGCTTCCGACTAGAGAGCGATGAGCAGTTCTTC. It codes for CASSFRLESDEQFF.

The chain carries TRBV20-1 and TRBJ2-1, with TRBD2 matching over 7 bases. The CDR3 runs 15 residues. The ends lost 0 bases at V and 7 bases at J; junction bases unmatched: 9. The germline CDR1 and CDR2 sequences are DFQATT and SNEGSKA (reference sequence). The CDR3 nucleotides are TGCAGTGCTAGAGATCTTTCTAGCGGATATAATGAGCAGTTCTTC. Protein sequence: CSARDLSSGYNEQFF.

This clonotype was detected many times. The rearrangement links TRBV18 to TRBJ1-1; D might be TRBD1 (5 bases). With 2 bases removed from V and 3 bases from J, the gap between germline ends came to 7 bases. The CDR3 contains 13 residues. From germline, CDR1 is KGHSH and CDR2 LQKENI. The CDR3 sequence: CASSPGQDTEAFF. The CDR3 region has the DNA TGTGCCAGCTCACCAGGACAAGACACTGAAGCTTTCTTT.

This clonotype was seen many times. This chain connects TRBV7-3 to TRBJ1-1, with D possibly being TRBD1 (5 bases). V was pared by 2 bases and J by 2 bases, with 6 bases between. The CDR3 has 13 residues. The germline gives CDR1 SGHTA, CDR2 FQGTGA. CDR3 protein: CASSLGTNTEAFF. The CDR3 DNA follows: TGTGCCAGCAGCTTAGGGACTAACACTGAAGCTTTCTTT.

This clonotype has just a few counts. Being one base from a much bigger clone, this may be a read error. The genes are TRBV7-9 and TRBJ2-5, with D possibly TRBD1 on 6 matching bases. Deletions cut 5 bases from V and 4 bases from J, with 23 bases between. Per the germline V gene, CDR1 is SEHNR and CDR2 is FQNEAQ (reference sequence). The CDR3 loop spans 17 amino acids. The CDR3 sequence: CASSPPGQVGAGETQYF. In DNA form, the CDR3 reads TGTGCCAGCAGCCCCCCGGGACAAGTGGGAGCCGGAGAGACCCAGTACTTC.

Of note for this clonotype: A single base separates this from a much larger clone, so it may be a read error. The rearrangement joins TRBV29-1 to TRBJ2-3, with TRBD2 matching over 8 bases. Per the germline V gene, CDR1 is SQVTM and CDR2 is ANQGSEA. There are 13 residues in the CDR3. This chain's CDR3 is CSVSSGGTDMQYF. CDR3 bases: TGCAGCGTTTCGAGCGGGGGCACAGATATGCAGTATTTT.

This clonotype was picked up many times. This chain connects TRBV7-6 to TRBJ1-6, with D unresolved. The germline gives CDR1 SGHVS, CDR2 FNYEAQ. V lost 3 bases and J lost 7, with 10 bases in between. The CDR3 runs 14 residues. CDR3 coding DNA: TGTGCCAGCAGCTTTACAGACCTAAATTCACCCCTCCACTTT. Its translation: CASSFTDLNSPLHF.

This clonotype was seen a handful of times. The V and J genes are TRBV2 and TRBJ2-5, with a tentative D call TRBD1 (6 bases). Germline-derived CDR1 and CDR2 are SNHLY and FYNNEI. This CDR3 is built from 13 residues. Trimming pared 2 bases from V and 5 bases from J, leaving 9 bases between. Here the CDR3 reads CASSEQGLETQYF. CDR3 DNA: TGTGCCAGCAGTGAACAGGGGCTCGAGACCCAGTACTTC.

There are a few counts of this clonotype. This rearrangement joins TRBV2 to TRBJ2-1; D is tentatively TRBD1 or TRBD2 (6 bases each). Germline V CDR1 and CDR2: SNHLY, FYNNEI. The V gene lost 6 bases and the J gene lost 9 bases, with 18 bases spanning the gap. CDR3 length: 14 amino acids. The CDR3 DNA sequence: TGTGCCAGCAGAAACCGGGGGCAGTCGCTTGAGCAGTTCTTC. It is translated as CASRNRGQSLEQFF.

Ten or more counts support this clonotype. The chain uses TRBV5-1 and TRBJ2-5; no definite D call. The germline V and J ends were trimmed by 3 bases and 5 bases, with 17 bases remaining between them. Germline CDR1 is SGHRS and CDR2 is YFSETQ. The length of the CDR3 is 15 residues. The CDR3 is CASSSSDAGWETQYF. As DNA, the CDR3 is TGCGCCAGCAGCTCCTCGGACGCTGGGTGGGAGACCCAGTACTTC.

The sample holds many counts of this clonotype. J is TRBJ1-1 and V is TRBV20-1; D gene ambiguous. The CDR3 is made up of 12 amino acids. The V gene's germline CDR1 is DFQATT and CDR2 SNEGSKA (reference sequence). Between the trimmed V and J ends, which lost 1 base and 4 bases, there was a span of 7 bases. CDR3 region: CSARGGFTEAFF. The CDR3 nucleotides read TGCAGTGCTAGAGGCGGGTTCACTGAAGCTTTCTTT.

This clonotype was seen more than once but under ten times. The chain couples TRBV28 to TRBJ1-2, with a tentative D call TRBD1 (6 bases). V was trimmed by 5 bases and J by 4 bases, leaving 14 bases between them. Germline CDR1 reads MDHEN; CDR2 reads SYDVKM. The CDR3 is made up of 14 amino acids. The CDR3, as DNA: TGTGCCAGCAGTCTCCTACAGGGCCCCTATGGCTACACCTTC. This sequence encodes CASSLLQGPYGYTF.

This clonotype was counted a few times. The rearrangement links TRBV11-2 to TRBJ1-3, with D hard to call. The CDR3 contains 15 residues. V was cut by 0 bases and J by 2 bases, with 8 bases left in between. Per germline, CDR1 SGHAT and CDR2 FQNNGV. The CDR3 reads CASSLDIGAGNTIYF. The CDR3 coding sequence is TGTGCCAGCAGCTTAGATATCGGGGCTGGAAACACCATATATTTT. The entire variable domain, with the rest obtained from reference TRBV11-2 and TRBJ1-3, is as follows: EAGVAQSPRYKIIEKRQSVAFWCNPISGHATLYWYQQILGQGPKLLIQFQNNGVVDDSQLPKDRFSAERLKGVDSTLKIQPAKLEDSAVYLCASSLDIGAGNTIYFGEGSWLTVV.

A few counts support this clonotype. The CDR3 bases are TGTGCCTGGCAAACCGCCAGCTCTGGAAACACCATATATTTT. Translation gives CAWQTASSGNTIYF. The chain combines TRBV30 with TRBJ1-3; D is unclear. The V end was cut by 5 bases, the J end by 0 bases, with 11 bases between. There are 14 residues in the CDR3. The germline gives CDR1 GTSNPN, CDR2 SVGIG (reference sequence).

This clonotype is categorized as medium-sized. This chain joins TRBV6-5 and TRBJ2-3, with D perhaps matching TRBD2 (5 bases). Germline values: CDR1 MNHEY, CDR2 SVGAGI. Trimming pared 4 bases from V and 6 bases from J, leaving 11 bases between. CDR3 length: 13 residues. The CDR3 loop is CASSFSVEDTQYF. In DNA form, the CDR3 reads TGTGCCAGCAGTTTTAGCGTAGAGGATACGCAGTATTTT.

There are many counts of this clonotype. The chain recombines TRBV11-3 with TRBJ2-1; 7 bases fit TRBD2. V lost 1 base, J lost 1 base, and 4 bases stayed unmatched. Per germline, CDR1 SGHNT and CDR2 YENEEA. This CDR3 has 16 residues. CDR3 residues: CASSLGSGQSYNEQFF. The CDR3, as DNA: TGTGCCAGCAGCTTAGGTAGCGGGCAATCCTACAATGAGCAGTTCTTC.

The table lists this clonotype with many counts. The chain couples TRBV2 to TRBJ1-1; 8 bases are shared with TRBD1. The CDR3 covers 16 residues. The ends lost 6 bases at V and 4 bases at J; junction bases unmatched: 13. Germline loops: CDR1 SNHLY, CDR2 FYNNEI. The CDR3 nucleotides are TGTGCCAGCAGCGGACAGGGAAGTTTGTGGGGCACTGAAGCTTTCTTT. This encodes CASSGQGSLWGTEAFF.

Ten or more counts support this clonotype. The V call is TRBV7-3, the J call TRBJ2-1; 9 bases are a match to TRBD2. The germline V gene has CDR1 SGHTA and CDR2 FQGTGA. CDR3 size: 15 residues. The V and J ends lost 3 bases and 7 bases, in that order; junction bases with no gene match: 7. CDR3 sequence: CASSFSGSGWNEQFF. CDR3 DNA: TGTGCCAGCAGCTTTAGCGGGAGTGGTTGGAATGAGCAGTTCTTC. The complete variable domain, with remaining parts taken from reference TRBV7-3 and TRBJ2-1, reads GAGVSQTPSNKVTEKGKYVELRCDPISGHTALYWYRQSLGQGPEFLIYFQGTGAADDSGLPNDRFFAVRPEGSVSTLKIQRTERGDSAVYLCASSFSGSGWNEQFFGPGTRLTVL.

This clonotype appeared a few times. This chain uses TRBV20-1 with TRBJ2-2; D is possibly TRBD1 (6 bases). Germline CDR1 DFQATT, CDR2 SNEGSKA (reference sequence). The V end was cut by 6 bases, the J end by 0 bases, with 11 bases between. This CDR3 has 14 amino acids. This chain's CDR3 is CSALEGANTGELFF. The DNA of the CDR3 is TGCAGTGCCCTCGAGGGGGCGAACACCGGGGAGCTGTTTTTT.

The chain employs TRBV5-1 and TRBJ2-2, with TRBD2 matching 7 bases. J gave up 1 base and V 6 bases, and 6 bases lay outside the gene matches. There are 15 residues in the CDR3. Per germline, CDR1 SGHRS and CDR2 YFSETQ. In nucleotides, the CDR3 is TGCGCCAGCATCCGGGCGGGGGAGAACACCGGGGAGCTGTTTTTT. This translates into CASIRAGENTGELFF. Full variable domain (remainder filled in from reference TRBV5-1 and TRBJ2-2): KAGVTQTPRYLIKTRGQQVTLSCSPISGHRSVSWYQQTPGQGLQFLFEYFSETQRNKGNFPGRFSGRQFSNSRSEMNVSTLELGDSALYLCASIRAGENTGELFFGEGSRLTVL.

The CDR3 DNA sequence: TGTGCCAGTAGTTCCCAGGGTAAGAACGAGCAGTACTTC. It yields the protein CASSSQGKNEQYF. V gene TRBV19 combines with J gene TRBJ2-7, with TRBD1 as a possible D gene (5 bases). The CDR3 is 13 residues long. V was shortened by 5 bases and J by 5 bases, with 13 bases between the two germline ends. Germline CDR1 reads LNHDA; CDR2 reads SQIVND (reference sequence).